The 10 T cell receptor beta chains presented below share a single source sample, sequenced in a study of blood T cell repertoires in COVID-19. Measured with immunoSEQ multiplex PCR; TCRdb has only the in-frame clones, and not every one. The sample shows hundreds of thousands of clones, more than 75% of them seen only once. Sequencing was done on a sample of PBMCs or T cells enriched from blood (not recorded which). The source is a woman aged 25 to 39 who had recovered from COVID-19.

The chain recombines TRBV7-2 with TRBJ2-5, with 11 bases lining up with TRBD2. With V trimmed by 0 bases and J by 0 bases, 3 bases remained unmatched. The germline V gene has CDR1 SGHTA and CDR2 FQGNSA. The CDR3 has 17 amino acids. The CDR3 DNA reads TGTGCCAGCAGCTTAGCCGTAGCGGGGGGGTACCAAGAGACCCAGTACTTC. It translates to CASSLAVAGGYQETQYF.

The CDR3 DNA reads TGCGCCAGCAGGCCACGGACAGGGGGCAACTATGGCTACACCTTC. It yields the protein CASRPRTGGNYGYTF. The V gene is TRBV5-1, the J gene TRBJ1-2; the match to TRBD1 covers 11 bases. The length of the CDR3 is 15 residues. From germline, CDR1 is SGHRS and CDR2 YFSETQ. Trimming at V came to 5 bases and at J to 2 bases, leaving 5 bases not matched to a gene.

This chain links TRBV19 with TRBJ1-1; D is unclear. V lost 6 bases to trimming and J lost 8 bases, with 22 bases between them. Germline-derived CDR1 and CDR2 are LNHDA and SQIVND (reference sequence). This CDR3 comprises 15 residues. The CDR3 DNA reads TGTGCCAGTAGGTGGAGTGGAACTTGGCCAAGCGAAGCTTTCTTT. Translating it yields CASRWSGTWPSEAFF. Together with reference TRBV19 and TRBJ1-1, the CDR3 gives the full variable domain: DGGITQSPKYLFRKEGQNVTLSCEQNLNHDAMYWYRQDPGQGLRLIYYSQIVNDFQKGDIAEGYSVSREKKESFPLTVTSAQKNPTAFYLCASRWSGTWPSEAFFGQGTRLTVV.

This sequence joins TRBV7-8 and TRBJ1-1; D remains unclear. Germline V lookup: CDR1 SGHVS, CDR2 FQNEAQ. The V and J ends lost 1 base and 5 bases respectively, with 11 bases between them. This CDR3 has 14 residues. For the CDR3, the DNA is TGTGCCAGCAGCTTAGTAGAGGGTGGAACTGAAGCTTTCTTT. Its translation: CASSLVEGGTEAFF. Variable domain in full (rest from reference TRBV7-8 and TRBJ1-1): GAGVSQSPRYKVAKRGQDVALRCDPISGHVSLFWYQQALGQGPEFLTYFQNEAQLDKSGLPSDRFFAERPEGSVSTLKIQRTQQEDSAVYLCASSLVEGGTEAFFGQGTRLTVV.

The gene calls are TRBV6-4 and TRBJ2-1; 8 positions agree with TRBD1. Germline CDR1 is MRHNA and CDR2 is SNTAGT. Trimming removed 2 bases from V and 6 bases from J; junction bases left unmatched: 9. This CDR3 is built from 16 residues. In DNA, the CDR3 is TGTGCCAGCAGTGACGGGGCAGGGGGCACCTCCAATGAGCAGTTCTTC. Translated: CASSDGAGGTSNEQFF.

The chain is built from TRBV7-9 and TRBJ1-2, with D possibly TRBD1 on 6 matching bases. The V end was cut by 5 bases, the J end by 10 bases, with 17 bases between. Per germline, CDR1 SEHNR and CDR2 FQNEAQ (reference sequence). CDR3 size: 13 residues. CDR3 protein: CASSPGEPSDYTF. The CDR3 region has the DNA TGTGCCAGCAGCCCAGGGGAGCCCAGCGACTACACCTTC. The whole variable domain, filled in from reference TRBV7-9 and TRBJ1-2, reads DTGVSQNPRHKITKRGQNVTFRCDPISEHNRLYWYRQTLGQGPEFLTYFQNEAQLEKSRLLSDRFSAERPKGSFSTLEIQRTEQGDSAMYLCASSPGEPSDYTFGSGTRLTVV.

The count of this clone is one. The genes are TRBV11-3 and TRBJ2-1, with 12 bases identical to TRBD2. This CDR3 contains 15 residues. Germline loops: CDR1 SGHNT, CDR2 YENEEA. The V and J ends lost 5 bases and 5 bases, in that order; junction bases with no gene match: 4. The CDR3, as DNA: TGTGCCAGCAGCCCTCTAGCGGGGGGGGACAATGAGCAGTTCTTC. Residues: CASSPLAGGDNEQFF.

J is TRBJ2-7 and V is TRBV7-2; possible D gene TRBD1, 6 bases. Per germline, CDR1 SGHTA and CDR2 FQGNSA. The CDR3 has 14 amino acids. Between the trimmed V and J ends, which lost 1 base and 0 bases, there was a span of 7 bases. CDR3 loop: CASSLGQVSYEQYF. CDR3 nucleotides: TGTGCCAGCAGCTTAGGACAGGTCTCCTACGAGCAGTACTTC.

This chain connects TRBV12-3 or TRBV12-4 to TRBJ2-7; unclear D gene. The V end was cut by 7 bases, the J end by 3 bases, with 13 bases between. The CDR3 runs 13 residues. This CDR3 is CASTLSPGYEQYF. The CDR3 nucleotides read TGTGCCAGCACCTTATCCCCGGGCTACGAGCAGTACTTC.

This rearrangement joins TRBV5-1 to TRBJ2-3; D is undetermined. The V gene's germline CDR1 is SGHRS and CDR2 YFSETQ. CDR3 size: 15 residues. V was clipped by 4 bases and J by 1 base, with 13 bases between them. The CDR3 DNA is TGCGCCAGCAGCCTCCCACCCAGCGGCACAGATACGCAGTATTTT. Translating gives CASSLPPSGTDTQYF.